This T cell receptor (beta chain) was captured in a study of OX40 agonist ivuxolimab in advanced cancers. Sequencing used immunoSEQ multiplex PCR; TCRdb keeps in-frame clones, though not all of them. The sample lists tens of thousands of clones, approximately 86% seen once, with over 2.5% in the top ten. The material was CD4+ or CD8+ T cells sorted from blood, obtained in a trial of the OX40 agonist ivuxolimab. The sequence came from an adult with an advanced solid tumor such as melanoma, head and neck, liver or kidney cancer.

CDR3 nucleotide sequence: TGTGCCACCAGCTCCTGGGGTAGAGCGGCCACTGGGAATGAGCAGTTCTTC. It codes for CATSSWGRAATGNEQFF. The J gene is TRBJ2-1, the V gene TRBV15, with D possibly being TRBD2 (5 bases). V gave up 5 bases and J gave up 7 bases, with 24 bases separating them. The germline V gene has CDR1 LNHNV and CDR2 YYDKDF (reference sequence). The CDR3 is 17 residues long.